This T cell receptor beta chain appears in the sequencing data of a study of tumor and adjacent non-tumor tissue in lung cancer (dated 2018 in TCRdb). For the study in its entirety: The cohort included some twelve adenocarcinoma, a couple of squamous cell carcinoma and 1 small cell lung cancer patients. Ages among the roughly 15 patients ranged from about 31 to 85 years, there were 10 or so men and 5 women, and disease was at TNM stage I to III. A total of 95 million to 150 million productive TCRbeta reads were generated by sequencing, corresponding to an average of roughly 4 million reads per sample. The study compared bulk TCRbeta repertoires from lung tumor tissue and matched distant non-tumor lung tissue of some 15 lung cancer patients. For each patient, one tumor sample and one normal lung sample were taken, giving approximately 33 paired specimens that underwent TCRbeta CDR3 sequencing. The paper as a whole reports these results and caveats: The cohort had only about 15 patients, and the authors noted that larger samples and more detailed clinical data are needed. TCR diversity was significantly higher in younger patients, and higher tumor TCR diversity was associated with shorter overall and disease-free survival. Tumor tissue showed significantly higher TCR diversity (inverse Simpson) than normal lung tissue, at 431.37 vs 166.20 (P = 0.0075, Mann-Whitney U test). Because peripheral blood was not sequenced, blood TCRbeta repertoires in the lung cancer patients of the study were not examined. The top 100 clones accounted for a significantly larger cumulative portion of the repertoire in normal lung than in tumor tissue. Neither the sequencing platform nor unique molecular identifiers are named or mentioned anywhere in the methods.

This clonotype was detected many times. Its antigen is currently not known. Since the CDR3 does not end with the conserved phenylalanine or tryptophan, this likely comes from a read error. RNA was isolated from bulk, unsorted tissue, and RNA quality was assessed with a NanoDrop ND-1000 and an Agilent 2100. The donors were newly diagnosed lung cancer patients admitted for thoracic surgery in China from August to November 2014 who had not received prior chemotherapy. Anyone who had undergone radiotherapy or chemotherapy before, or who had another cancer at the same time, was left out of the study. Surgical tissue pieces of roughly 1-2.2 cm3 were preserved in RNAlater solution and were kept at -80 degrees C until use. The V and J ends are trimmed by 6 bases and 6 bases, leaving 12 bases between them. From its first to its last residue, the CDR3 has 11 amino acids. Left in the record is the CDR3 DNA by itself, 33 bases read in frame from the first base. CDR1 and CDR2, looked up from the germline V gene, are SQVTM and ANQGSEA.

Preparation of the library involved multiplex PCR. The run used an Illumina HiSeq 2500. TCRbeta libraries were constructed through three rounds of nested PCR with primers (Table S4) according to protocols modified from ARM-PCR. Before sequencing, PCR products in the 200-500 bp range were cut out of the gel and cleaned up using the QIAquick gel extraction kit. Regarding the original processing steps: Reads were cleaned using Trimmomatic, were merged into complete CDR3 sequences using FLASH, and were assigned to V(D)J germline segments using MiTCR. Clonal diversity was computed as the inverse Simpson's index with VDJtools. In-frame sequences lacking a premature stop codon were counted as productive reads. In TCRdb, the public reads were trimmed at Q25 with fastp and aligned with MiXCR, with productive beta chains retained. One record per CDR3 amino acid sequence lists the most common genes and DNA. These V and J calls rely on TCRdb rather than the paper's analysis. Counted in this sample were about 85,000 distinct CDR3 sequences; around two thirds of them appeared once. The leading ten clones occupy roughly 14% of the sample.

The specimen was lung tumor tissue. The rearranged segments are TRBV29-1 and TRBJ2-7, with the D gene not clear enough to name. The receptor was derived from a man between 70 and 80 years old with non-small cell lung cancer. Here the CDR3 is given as CSVTGAGEQYY. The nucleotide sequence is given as TGCAGCGTAACCGGAGCTGGCGAGCAGTACTAC.